Reported below is one T cell receptor (beta chain). The sample carries other DNA sequences with the same CDR3. This sample was included in a study of blood T cell repertoires in COVID-19. Using immunoSEQ multiplex PCR, the repertoire was profiled, and TCRdb retains in-frame clones only, with some absent. The sample carries approximately 270,000 clones, 85% to 90% recorded once. V was shortened by 7 bases and J by 2 bases, with 6 bases between the two germline ends. CDR3 length: 12 residues. Material for sequencing was PBMCs or T cells enriched from blood (not recorded which). The sequence was collected from an older woman who had recovered from COVID-19. The genes are TRBV12-3 or TRBV12-4 and TRBJ1-5, with unresolved D. The CDR3 loop is CASKEGNQPQHF. The CDR3 nucleotides read TGTGCCAGCAAAGAGGGCAATCAGCCCCAGCATTTT.